This T cell receptor beta chain was profiled in a study of vaccination effects on CD4 cells after COVID-19. Sequenced by immunoSEQ multiplex PCR; TCRdb stores in-frame clones only, minus some. The sample has about 59,000 clones, under 80% seen once. Trimming removed 8 bases at V and 0 bases at J, with 13 bases between. The germline V gene encodes CDR1 MRHNA and CDR2 SNTAGT. The CDR3 extends over 15 amino acids. Sequencing followed a ViraFEST assay step that expanded antigen-specific CD4+ T cells with viral peptide pools. CD4+ T cell isolation took place after less than 13 days of culture. Of the BNT162b2 and mRNA-1273 vaccines, participants received two doses of one or the other. Nobody among the vaccine recipients had prior SARS-CoV-2 infection (nucleocapsid antibodies were negative). PBMC were cultured at roughly 2.2 million per well with 10 IU/ml IL-2 and around 10 ug/ml peptides. Regarding the study as a whole: Late after vaccination, infection- and vaccine-induced clones showed marked clonal contraction.

For this clone: What it recognizes is unknown.

The material was CD4+ T cells from PBMCs cultured with HCoV-OC43 spike peptides, obtained after COVID-19 vaccination. Subset described: HCoV-OC43 spike overlapping peptide pool stimulation. The receptor's source is a human donor who received a COVID-19 vaccine. The rearrangement uses TRBV6-4 and TRBJ2-2; no clear D. CDR3 in amino acids: CASSLEASNTGELFF. DNA for the CDR3: TGTGCCAGCTCCCTAGAGGCTTCGAACACCGGGGAGCTGTTTTTT.